This is a list of T cell receptor beta chains from one sample in a study of T-cell memory formation after mild COVID-19. TCRdb processed the 5' RACE reads anew with MiXCR; each CDR3 protein has one entry. The table has roughly 600,000 distinct CDR3 sequences, roughly 18% seen once. The source material was PBMCs or a T cell subset sorted from them (not recorded which). Receptor source: an adult woman who had mild COVID-19 (a few samples of this study predate the infection). Cell type and time point are not known. Both conserved end residues are trimmed from each CDR3.

v_gene: TRBV29-1; j_gene: TRBJ2-2; CDR3aa: SVRGTGRNDAGELF
v_gene: TRBV6-5; j_gene: TRBJ2-7; CDR3aa: ASNTAGRSEQY
v_gene: TRBV6-6; j_gene: TRBJ2-6; CDR3aa: ASSYLWGQGTSGANVLT
v_gene: TRBV30; j_gene: TRBJ2-5; CDR3aa: AWTRTSGSRETQY
v_gene: TRBV6-5; j_gene: TRBJ2-1; CDR3aa: ASSTLSGRAWNEQF
v_gene: TRBV6-6; j_gene: TRBJ2-1; CDR3aa: ASSPGRYEQF
v_gene: TRBV7-3; j_gene: TRBJ2-6; CDR3aa: ASSLRKSGANVLT
v_gene: TRBV10-2; j_gene: TRBJ2-1; CDR3aa: ASSEPTDRDRRF
v_gene: TRBV24-1; j_gene: TRBJ1-5; CDR3aa: ATSDYQSNQPQH
v_gene: TRBV7-2; j_gene: TRBJ2-1; CDR3aa: ASSIQGGDEQF
v_gene: TRBV15; j_gene: TRBJ2-2; CDR3aa: ATKLAGDANTGELF
v_gene: TRBV6-6; j_gene: TRBJ2-7; CDR3aa: ASSPPGLMEQY
v_gene: TRBV7-3; j_gene: TRBJ2-2; CDR3aa: ASSPFATNTGELF
v_gene: TRBV6-5; j_gene: TRBJ2-1; CDR3aa: ASSLGGGTYLREQF
v_gene: TRBV4-1; j_gene: TRBJ2-3; CDR3aa: ASSPTIAGSTDTQY
v_gene: TRBV5-1; j_gene: TRBJ2-1; CDR3aa: DSSPRDSRINEQF
v_gene: TRBV5-1; j_gene: TRBJ2-2; CDR3aa: ASFSTGELF
v_gene: TRBV20-1; j_gene: TRBJ2-6; CDR3aa: SAPRTPGANVLT
v_gene: TRBV29-1; j_gene: TRBJ1-1; CDR3aa: SVRGGAGESPF
v_gene: TRBV29-1; j_gene: TRBJ1-1; CDR3aa: SVARVLVSTEAF
v_gene: TRBV9; j_gene: TRBJ2-2; CDR3aa: ASSVVANTGELF
v_gene: TRBV10-3; j_gene: TRBJ1-1; CDR3aa: AISESIGGTEAF
v_gene: TRBV3-1; j_gene: TRBJ1-2; CDR3aa: ASSQEGEANYGYT
v_gene: TRBV3-1; j_gene: TRBJ2-3; CDR3aa: ASSRWAQDTQY
v_gene: TRBV11-2; j_gene: TRBJ2-1; CDR3aa: ASSLSLGDEQF
v_gene: TRBV4-3; j_gene: TRBJ2-7; CDR3aa: ASSQETGLPHEQY
v_gene: TRBV3-1; j_gene: TRBJ2-3; CDR3aa: ASSQYGRAGDTQY
v_gene: TRBV4-2; j_gene: TRBJ1-2; CDR3aa: ASSQDLPGVIYGYT
v_gene: TRBV15; j_gene: TRBJ2-7; CDR3aa: ATNTGTRQGEQY
v_gene: TRBV20-1; j_gene: TRBJ1-1; CDR3aa: SARDFGGIMNTEAF
v_gene: TRBV7-9; j_gene: TRBJ1-3; CDR3aa: ASSLTEPFGNTIY
v_gene: TRBV7-9; j_gene: TRBJ1-3; CDR3aa: ASSSDRWTSGNTIY
v_gene: TRBV7-9; j_gene: TRBJ2-7; CDR3aa: ASTPRQGQGHEQY
v_gene: TRBV12-3/TRBV12-4; j_gene: TRBJ1-6; CDR3aa: ASGSLFGDSHNSPLH
v_gene: TRBV27; j_gene: TRBJ2-1; CDR3aa: ASIRTSGLYNEQF
v_gene: TRBV25-1; j_gene: TRBJ2-2; CDR3aa: ASSEPGLAGTGELF
v_gene: TRBV15; j_gene: TRBJ2-7; CDR3aa: ATSRDWASGRSYEQY
v_gene: TRBV20-1; j_gene: TRBJ1-6; CDR3aa: SAYGGSYNSPLH
v_gene: TRBV7-6; j_gene: TRBJ1-1; CDR3aa: ASSLEPGPNTEAF
v_gene: TRBV15; j_gene: TRBJ2-7; CDR3aa: ATSREVSGDEQY
v_gene: TRBV4-2; j_gene: TRBJ2-7; CDR3aa: ASSQVTKDSSYEQY
v_gene: TRBV7-3; j_gene: TRBJ2-1; CDR3aa: ASRVAGGQNEQF
v_gene: TRBV15; j_gene: TRBJ2-5; CDR3aa: ATSDPGTSGEETQY
v_gene: TRBV7-6; j_gene: TRBJ1-1; CDR3aa: ASGPTKTEAF
v_gene: TRBV5-1; j_gene: TRBJ2-3; CDR3aa: ASSLIGKVTDTQY
v_gene: TRBV5-5; j_gene: TRBJ1-3; CDR3aa: ASSERDLGQGGNTIY
v_gene: TRBV20-1; j_gene: TRBJ2-5; CDR3aa: SARPGHLQETQY
v_gene: TRBV5-1; j_gene: TRBJ2-3; CDR3aa: ASSYLTDTQY
v_gene: TRBV27; j_gene: TRBJ2-5; CDR3aa: ASSYDGTGGWETQY
v_gene: TRBV11-3; j_gene: TRBJ2-1; CDR3aa: ASWGGGLGNNEQF
v_gene: TRBV12-3/TRBV12-4; j_gene: TRBJ2-7; CDR3aa: ASSLRDTGEQY
v_gene: TRBV6-4; j_gene: TRBJ2-3; CDR3aa: ASSDSTSGGDTQY
v_gene: TRBV12-3/TRBV12-4; j_gene: TRBJ1-2; CDR3aa: ASSFEGRRGYT
v_gene: TRBV7-9; j_gene: TRBJ1-1; CDR3aa: ASSLVTGGHTEAF
v_gene: TRBV9; j_gene: TRBJ2-7; CDR3aa: ASSVIAGYEQY
v_gene: TRBV12-3/TRBV12-4; j_gene: TRBJ1-1; CDR3aa: ASRDRGRLGTEAF
v_gene: TRBV3-1; j_gene: TRBJ2-1; CDR3aa: ASSQGLGGYNEQF
v_gene: TRBV13; j_gene: TRBJ1-5; CDR3aa: ASSLGHVNQPQH
v_gene: TRBV4-2; j_gene: TRBJ2-6; CDR3aa: ASSQSGTGDPGANVLT
v_gene: TRBV12-3/TRBV12-4; j_gene: TRBJ2-7; CDR3aa: ASSSGTRGL